This TCR beta chain is from a study of chemoradiotherapy in HPV16-positive cancers. Regarding the study as a whole: HPV-responsive T-cell expansion during chemoradiotherapy was linked to improved recurrence-free survival in HPV16-positive patients.

Produced via immunoSEQ multiplex PCR; TCRdb's table is partial and in-frame only. The sample yields 15,000 to 20,000 clones, over 90% seen once. Samples were taken several times over chemoradiotherapy. To note about this clone: What it recognizes is unknown.

The CDR3 runs to 16 residues. Per the germline V gene, CDR1 is SGHRS and CDR2 is YFSETQ. The ends lost 1 base at V and 3 bases at J; junction bases unmatched: 6. This rearrangement joins TRBV5-1 to TRBJ1-1; TRBD1 matches 10 bases. The clonotype originates from a human donor with HPV-associated anogenital cancer. The sample here was blood, taken from a patient who underwent chemoradiotherapy. The CDR3 DNA is TGCGCCAGCAGCTTGTTTCATGGACAGGGGGACACTGAAGCTTTCTTT. This gives the protein CASSLFHGQGDTEAFF.